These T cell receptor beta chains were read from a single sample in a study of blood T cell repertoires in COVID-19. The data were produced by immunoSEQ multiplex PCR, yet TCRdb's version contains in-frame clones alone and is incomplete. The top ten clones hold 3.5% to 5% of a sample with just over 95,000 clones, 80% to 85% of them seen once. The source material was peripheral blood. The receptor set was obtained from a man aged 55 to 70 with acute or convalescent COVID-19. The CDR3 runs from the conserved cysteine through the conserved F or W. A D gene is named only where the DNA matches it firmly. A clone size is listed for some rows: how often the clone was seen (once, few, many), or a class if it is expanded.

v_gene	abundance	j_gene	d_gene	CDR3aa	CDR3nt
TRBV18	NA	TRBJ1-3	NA	CASSPGGEAGNTIYF	TGTGCCAGCTCACCAGGAGGGGAAGCTGGAAACACCATATATTTT
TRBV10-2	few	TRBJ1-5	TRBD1	CASKKTGFNQPQHF	TGCGCCAGCAAAAAGACAGGGTTCAATCAGCCCCAGCATTTT
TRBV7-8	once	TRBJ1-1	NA	CASSFDRAGGAFF	TGTGCCAGCAGCTTCGACAGAGCGGGAGGAGCTTTCTTT
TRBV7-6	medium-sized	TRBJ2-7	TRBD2	CASSLSGGYSYEQYF	TGTGCCAGCAGCTTAAGCGGGGGTTATTCCTACGAGCAGTACTTC
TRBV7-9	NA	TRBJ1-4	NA	CASSPRRNEKLFF	TGTGCCAGCAGCCCCCGGAGGAATGAAAAACTGTTTTTT
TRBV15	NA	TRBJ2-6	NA	CATSREGGIRSGANVLTF	TGTGCCACCAGCAGAGAAGGAGGGATTCGCTCCGGGGCCAACGTCCTGACTTTC
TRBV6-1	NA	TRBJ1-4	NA	CASTANEKLFF	TGTGCCAGCACGGCTAATGAAAAACTGTTTTTT
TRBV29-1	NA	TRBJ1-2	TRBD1	CSEGGDYGYTF	TGCAGCGAAGGGGGCGACTATGGCTACACCTTC
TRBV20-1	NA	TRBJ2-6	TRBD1	CSASQGGAGANVLTF	TGCAGTGCTAGTCAAGGGGGCGCGGGGGCCAACGTCCTGACTTTC
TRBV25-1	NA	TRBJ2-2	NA	CASSESRGFGELFF	TGTGCCAGCAGTGAATCAAGGGGGTTCGGGGAGCTGTTTTTT
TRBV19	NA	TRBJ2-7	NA	CASSIRAGDGPYEQYF	TGTGCCAGTAGTATCCGGGCGGGTGACGGACCCTACGAGCAGTACTTC
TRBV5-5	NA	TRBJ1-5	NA	CASSHTDSITQPQHF	TGTGCCAGCAGCCATACGGACAGCATCACTCAGCCCCAGCATTTT
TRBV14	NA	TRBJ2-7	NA	CASSRSGARTYEQYF	TGTGCCAGCAGCCGCTCAGGGGCCAGGACCTACGAGCAGTACTTC
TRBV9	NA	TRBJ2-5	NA	CASSVAGGGYETQYF	TGTGCCAGCAGCGTAGCTGGAGGGGGCTATGAGACCCAGTACTTC
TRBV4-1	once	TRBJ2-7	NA	CASSQDLETRLEQYF	TGCGCCAGCAGCCAAGATCTTGAGACTAGACTCGAGCAGTACTTC
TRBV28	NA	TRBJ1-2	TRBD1	CASSLQGTGVNYGYTF	TGTGCCAGCAGTTTACAAGGGACAGGAGTTAACTATGGCTACACCTTC
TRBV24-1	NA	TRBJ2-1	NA	CATSESGYASSYNEQFF	TGTGCCACCAGTGAATCAGGATACGCAAGCTCCTACAATGAGCAGTTCTTC
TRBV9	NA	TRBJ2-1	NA	CASSMGAEAGLLQFF	TGTGCCAGCAGCATGGGCGCCGAAGCGGGTTTGTTGCAGTTCTTC
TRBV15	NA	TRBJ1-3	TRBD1	CATSSSRGRSKNTIYF	TGTGCCACCAGCAGCTCCAGGGGGAGGTCAAAAAACACCATATATTTT
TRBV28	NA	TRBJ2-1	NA	CASSTIPGNEQFF	TGTGCCAGCAGTACTATCCCTGGCAATGAGCAGTTCTTC
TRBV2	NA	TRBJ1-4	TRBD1	CASRKQGGINEKLFF	TGTGCCAGCAGGAAACAGGGGGGGATAAATGAAAAACTGTTTTTT
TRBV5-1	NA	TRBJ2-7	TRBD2	CASSLVRGANDEQYF	TGCGCCAGCAGCTTGGTGCGGGGGGCGAACGACGAGCAGTACTTC
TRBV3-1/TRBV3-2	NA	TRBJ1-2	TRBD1	CASSPSDGTGKGGYGYTF	TGTGCCAGCAGCCCTAGTGACGGGACAGGGAAGGGAGGTTATGGCTACACCTTC
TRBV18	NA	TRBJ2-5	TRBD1	CASYGPGTGEPHRQYF	TGTGCCAGTTACGGGCCCGGGACAGGGGAGCCCCATCGTCAGTACTTC
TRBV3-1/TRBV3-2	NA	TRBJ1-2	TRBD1	CASSHHDRGGGYTF	TGTGCCAGCAGCCATCACGACAGGGGAGGTGGCTACACCTTC
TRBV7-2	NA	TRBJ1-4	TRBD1	CASSLRGDRGVEKLFF	TGTGCCAGCAGCCTTAGGGGGGACAGGGGCGTCGAAAAACTGTTTTTT
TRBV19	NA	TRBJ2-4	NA	CASTLGNIQYF	TGTGCCAGTACCCTCGGGAACATTCAGTACTTC
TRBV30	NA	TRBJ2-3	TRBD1	CAWRNRDRGIADTQYF	TGTGCCTGGAGAAACCGGGACAGGGGAATCGCAGATACGCAGTATTTT
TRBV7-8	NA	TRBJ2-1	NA	CASSRVIIGPYNEQFF	TGTGCCAGCAGCCGAGTAATCATTGGCCCCTACAATGAGCAGTTCTTC
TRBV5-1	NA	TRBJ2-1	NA	CASRLGGGSSYNEQFF	TGCGCCAGCAGGTTGGGGGGCGGGAGCTCCTACAATGAGCAGTTCTTC
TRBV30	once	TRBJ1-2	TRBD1	CAWERDRADYGYTF	TGTGCCTGGGAGCGCGACAGGGCTGACTATGGCTACACCTTC
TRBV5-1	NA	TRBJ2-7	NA	CASSFGGGDEQYF	TGCGCCAGCAGCTTCGGAGGGGGGGACGAGCAGTACTTC
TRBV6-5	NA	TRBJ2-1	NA	CASSYAGSTARNEQFF	TGTGCCAGCAGTTATGCAGGGTCGACCGCTAGAAATGAGCAGTTCTTC
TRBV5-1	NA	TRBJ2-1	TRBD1	CASSFGQGARGEQFF	TGCGCCAGCAGCTTCGGCCAGGGGGCGCGGGGTGAGCAGTTCTTC
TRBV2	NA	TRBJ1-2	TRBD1	CASSRTGDYGYTF	TGTGCCAGCAGTCGGACAGGGGACTATGGCTACACCTTC
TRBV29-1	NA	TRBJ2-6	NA	CSVVRGDVSGANVLTF	TGCAGCGTTGTACGCGGAGATGTATCTGGGGCCAACGTCCTGACTTTC
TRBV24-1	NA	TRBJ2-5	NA	CATSGAGRETQYF	TGTGCCACCAGTGGCGCGGGGCGCGAGACCCAGTACTTC
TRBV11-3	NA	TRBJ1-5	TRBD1	CASSLHPGTGVGNQPQHF	TGTGCCAGCAGCCTTCACCCCGGGACAGGGGTAGGCAATCAGCCCCAGCATTTT
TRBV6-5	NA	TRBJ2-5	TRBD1	CASNGQVQETQYF	TGTGCCAGCAACGGACAGGTCCAAGAGACCCAGTACTTC
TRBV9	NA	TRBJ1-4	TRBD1	CASSYRGQPNEKLFF	TGTGCCAGCAGCTACAGGGGTCAGCCTAATGAAAAACTGTTTTTT
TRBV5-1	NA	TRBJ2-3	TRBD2	CASSLASGGPWDTQYF	TGCGCCAGCAGCTTGGCCTCGGGAGGGCCCTGGGATACGCAGTATTTT
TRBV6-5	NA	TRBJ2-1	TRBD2	CASKRGGDNEQFF	TGTGCCAGCAAACGGGGGGGGGATAATGAGCAGTTCTTC
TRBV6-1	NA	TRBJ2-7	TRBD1	CASSELDRGAYEQYF	TGTGCCAGCAGTGAATTGGACAGGGGGGCCTACGAGCAGTACTTC
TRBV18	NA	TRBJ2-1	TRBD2	CASSQSGRDNEQFF	TGTGCCAGCTCACAATCGGGGAGGGACAATGAGCAGTTCTTC
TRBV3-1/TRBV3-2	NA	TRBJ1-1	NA	CASSQEVGGIVGSEAFF	TGTGCCAGCAGCCAAGAGGTCGGGGGTATAGTGGGTTCTGAAGCTTTCTTT
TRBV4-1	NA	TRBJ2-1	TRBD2	CASSLSGDSYNEQFF	TGCGCCAGCAGCCTTAGCGGGGACTCCTACAATGAGCAGTTCTTC
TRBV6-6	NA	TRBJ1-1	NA	CASSLISPDSLGIMNTEAFF	TGTGCCAGCAGCCTTATCTCCCCGGACAGCCTCGGAATAATGAACACTGAAGCTTTCTTT
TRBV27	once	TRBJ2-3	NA	CASSFSGSTDTQYF	TGTGCCAGCAGTTTTAGCGGAAGCACAGATACGCAGTATTTT
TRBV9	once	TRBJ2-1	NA	CASSVVGGINEQFF	TGTGCCAGCAGCGTAGTTGGGGGGATCAATGAGCAGTTCTTC
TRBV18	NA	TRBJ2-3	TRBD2	CASSPRGSSGGNTQYF	TGTGCCAGCTCCCCCCGGGGAAGTAGCGGGGGGAATACGCAGTATTTT
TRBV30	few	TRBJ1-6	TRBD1	CAWSPLPGGEGSPLHF	TGTGCCTGGAGTCCATTACCAGGGGGCGAGGGGTCACCCCTCCACTTT
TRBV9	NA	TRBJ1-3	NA	CASSRDTGSGNTIYF	TGTGCCAGCAGCCGGGACACAGGCTCTGGAAACACCATATATTTT
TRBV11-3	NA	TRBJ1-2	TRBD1	CASSLSRGNGYTF	TGTGCCAGCAGCTTAAGCAGGGGGAATGGCTACACCTTC
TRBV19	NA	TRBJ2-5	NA	CASSTGQGSETQYF	TGTGCCAGTAGTACTGGGCAGGGGTCCGAGACCCAGTACTTC
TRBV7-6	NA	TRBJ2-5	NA	CASSLGGTRQETQYF	TGTGCCAGCAGCTTAGGGGGGACTCGTCAAGAGACCCAGTACTTC
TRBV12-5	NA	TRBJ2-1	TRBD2	CASGLTRAGGENEQFF	TGTGCTAGTGGTTTGACAAGAGCGGGGGGCGAGAATGAGCAGTTCTTC
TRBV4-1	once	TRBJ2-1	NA	CASSTETTTWEQFF	TGCGCCAGCAGCACCGAGACAACGACGTGGGAGCAGTTCTTC
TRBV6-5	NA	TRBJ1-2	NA	CASSHPGSGLGYTF	TGTGCCAGCAGTCACCCTGGCTCCGGACTTGGCTACACCTTC
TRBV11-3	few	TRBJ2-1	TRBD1	CASSSTRDSSYNEQFF	TGTGCCAGCAGCTCGACGAGGGACAGCTCCTACAATGAGCAGTTCTTC
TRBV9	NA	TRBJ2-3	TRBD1	CASSRQGRETDTQYF	TGTGCCAGCAGCAGACAGGGAAGGGAAACAGATACGCAGTATTTT